This T cell receptor beta chain was retrieved from a study of T cells in Graves' hyperthyroidism and ophthalmopathy. Amplified TCR beta CDR3 regions came from RNA transcripts. Primed by the HTBI set, a first-round RT-PCR was run on the TCR CDR3. TCRdb used MiXCR to reprocess the multiplex PCR reads, holding one entry per CDR3 protein. There are roughly 500,000 distinct CDR3 sequences in the sample; around 45% occur only once, and roughly 19% lies in the top ten. V dropped 5 bases and J dropped 0 bases, with 7 bases sitting between them. CDR1 MDHEN and CDR2 SYDVKM come from the germline V gene. The CDR3 totals 14 residues. This clonotype has more than one count but fewer than ten.

This chain uses TRBV28 with TRBJ1-4; the D is unclear. The source material was peripheral blood or thyroid tissue (not recorded which). The TCR was taken from an adult woman with Graves' disease, either hyperthyroidism or ophthalmopathy (not recorded which). CDR3 in amino acids: CASSESPTNEKLFF. CDR3 nucleotide sequence: TGTGCCAGCAGTGAAAGTCCAACTAATGAAAAACTGTTTTTT.